This TCR beta chain comes out of a study of OX40 agonist ivuxolimab in advanced cancers. The table came from immunoSEQ multiplex PCR; TCRdb's copy has only in-frame clones and leaves some out. The sample shows 50,000 to 65,000 clones, over 75% of them seen only once. This CDR3 is 14 amino acids long. The germline gives CDR1 MNHEY, CDR2 SVGAGI. V lost 8 bases to trimming and J lost 2 bases; unmatched junction nucleotides: 6. This clonotype was sampled from an adult with an advanced solid tumor such as melanoma, head and neck, liver or kidney cancer. This specimen was CD4+ or CD8+ T cells sorted from blood, taken in a trial of the OX40 agonist ivuxolimab. The rearrangement uses TRBV6-5 and TRBJ2-3; 8 positions match TRBD1. In DNA, the CDR3 is TGTGCCAGCGCAGGACAGGGTCTCACAGATACGCAGTATTTT. Protein: CASAGQGLTDTQYF.